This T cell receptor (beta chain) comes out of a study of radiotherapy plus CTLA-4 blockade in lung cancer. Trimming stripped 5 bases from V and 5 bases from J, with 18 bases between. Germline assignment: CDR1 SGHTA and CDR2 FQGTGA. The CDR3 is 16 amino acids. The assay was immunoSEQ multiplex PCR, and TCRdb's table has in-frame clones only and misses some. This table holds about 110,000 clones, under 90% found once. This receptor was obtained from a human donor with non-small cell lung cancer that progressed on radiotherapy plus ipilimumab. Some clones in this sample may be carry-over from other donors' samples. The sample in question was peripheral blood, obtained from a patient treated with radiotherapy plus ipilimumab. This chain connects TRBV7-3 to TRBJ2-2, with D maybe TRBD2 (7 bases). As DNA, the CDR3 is TGTGCCAGCAGCCCGTCCCGACGGGGGGCGACCGGGGAGCTGTTTTTT. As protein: CASSPSRRGATGELFF.